This is a list of T cell receptor beta chains from one sample in a study of cytomegalovirus exposure and HLA in healthy donors. Some clones are missing from TCRdb's copy, which holds only in-frame ones; the method was immunoSEQ multiplex PCR. The profile shows approximately 150,000 clones, roughly 79% of them singletons. Sequencing was performed on PBMCs. These receptors came from a woman between 45 and 60 years old in good health and CMV-seronegative. The CDR3 runs from the conserved cysteine through the conserved F or W. A D gene is named only where the DNA matches it firmly. Size is stated for part of the rows, as once, few or many counts, or as a class when the clone is expanded.

v_call: TRBV9
d_call: -
clone_size: -
j_call: TRBJ1-1
cdr3_aa: CASSRIAGGNTEAFF
cdr3_nt: TGTGCCAGCAGTCGCATTGCGGGGGGGAACACTGAAGCTTTCTTT

v_call: TRBV5-8
d_call: TRBD1
clone_size: -
j_call: TRBJ2-7
cdr3_aa: CATTNGQGRGHEQYF
cdr3_nt: TGTGCCACCACAAACGGACAGGGGAGGGGACACGAGCAGTACTTC

v_call: TRBV7-9
d_call: -
clone_size: -
j_call: TRBJ2-5
cdr3_aa: CASSALTRGLGETQYF
cdr3_nt: TGTGCCAGCAGCGCCCTCACACGAGGGTTGGGGGAGACCCAGTACTTC

v_call: TRBV13
d_call: -
clone_size: -
j_call: TRBJ2-3
cdr3_aa: CASSLVSVGGLRRDTQYF
cdr3_nt: TGTGCCAGCAGCTTAGTATCTGTGGGGGGTCTACGAAGAGATACGCAGTATTTT

v_call: TRBV11-3
d_call: TRBD1
clone_size: -
j_call: TRBJ1-3
cdr3_aa: CASSLAPDRSSGNTIYF
cdr3_nt: TGTGCCAGCAGCTTAGCCCCGGACAGGAGCTCTGGAAACACCATATATTTT

v_call: TRBV7-9
d_call: TRBD1
clone_size: -
j_call: TRBJ1-4
cdr3_aa: CASRPWTGGEKLFF
cdr3_nt: TGTGCCAGCAGACCCTGGACAGGAGGGGAAAAACTGTTTTTT

v_call: TRBV7-9
d_call: -
clone_size: few
j_call: TRBJ1-5
cdr3_aa: CASSLSGGRNQPQHF
cdr3_nt: TGTGCCAGCAGCTTATCGGGGGGTAGAAATCAGCCCCAGCATTTT

v_call: TRBV6-5
d_call: -
clone_size: few
j_call: TRBJ2-7
cdr3_aa: CASSRTVDYEQYF
cdr3_nt: TGTGCCAGCAGTCGGACAGTGGACTACGAGCAGTACTTC

v_call: TRBV19
d_call: TRBD2
clone_size: -
j_call: TRBJ2-3
cdr3_aa: CATSPGLAGANTDTQYF
cdr3_nt: TGTGCCACCAGCCCGGGACTAGCGGGGGCAAACACAGATACGCAGTATTTT

v_call: TRBV7-2
d_call: -
clone_size: -
j_call: TRBJ2-5
cdr3_aa: CASSFGRRLETQYF
cdr3_nt: TGTGCCAGCAGCTTCGGCAGGAGGTTGGAGACCCAGTACTTC

v_call: TRBV5-5
d_call: -
clone_size: -
j_call: TRBJ1-3
cdr3_aa: CASSLVWGRSGNTIYF
cdr3_nt: TGTGCCAGCAGCTTGGTATGGGGGCGATCTGGAAACACCATATATTTT